A selection of T cell receptor beta chains follows, all from one sample in a study of blood T cell repertoires in COVID-19. Generated by immunoSEQ multiplex PCR, the TCRdb table keeps only in-frame clones and is missing some. The sample consists of approximately 110,000 clones, 55% to 75% of them appearing once. Source material: peripheral blood. All receptors come from a human donor with acute or convalescent COVID-19. The donor label of this sample is uncertain. CDR3s include the opening cysteine and the closing phenylalanine or tryptophan. Fields, in order: D gene, V gene, clone size, CDR3 length, J gene, CDR3 DNA, CDR3 protein. A D gene is named only where the DNA matches it firmly. Clone size appears in some rows only: once, few, many, or a class for an expanded clone.

>TRBD1|TRBV11-2|few|15|TRBJ1-2
TGTGCCAGCACCCCGACAGGGGCTGGTGGCTATGGCTACACCTTC
CASTPTGAGGYGYTF
>-|TRBV7-9|many|15|TRBJ1-6
TGTGCCAGCAGCTTAGGCGGGACTACTAATTCACCCCTCCACTTT
CASSLGGTTNSPLHF
>TRBD1|TRBV6-5|once|15|TRBJ2-5
TGTGCCAGCAGTTCAACAGGGGTGGGGCAAGAGACCCAGTACTTC
CASSSTGVGQETQYF
>-|TRBV3-1/TRBV3-2|-|15|TRBJ1-2
TGTGCCAGCAGCCAAGTCCACAGGGAAAACTATGGCTACACCTTC
CASSQVHRENYGYTF
>TRBD1|TRBV11-2|-|15|TRBJ1-3
TGTGCCAGCAGACCGACAGGGAGCTCTGGAAACACCATATATTTT
CASRPTGSSGNTIYF
>TRBD1|TRBV7-2|-|15|TRBJ1-1
TGTGCCAGCAGCTTCGGGACAGCCCTTAATACTGAAGCTTTCTTT
CASSFGTALNTEAFF
>-|TRBV19|-|16|TRBJ1-1
TGTGCCAGTAGTATAGGGGGCAGGGCGCTCAACACTGAAGCTTTCTTT
CASSIGGRALNTEAFF
>TRBD2|TRBV9|-|19|TRBJ2-1
TGTGCCAGCAGCTCCTCCGGGACTAGCGGGGGGGCGTCCTACAATGAGCAGTTCTTC
CASSSSGTSGGASYNEQFF
>-|TRBV24-1|-|15|TRBJ2-2
TGTGCCACCAGTGATTTATTTCCTGTCGGCGGGGAGCTGTTTTTT
CATSDLFPVGGELFF
>TRBD1|TRBV27|-|13|TRBJ1-2
TGTGCCAGCAGCCCCGACAGGGGCTATGGCTACACCTTC
CASSPDRGYGYTF
>-|TRBV19|-|13|TRBJ1-1
TGTGCCACCAAGAGAAAGGGGGACACTGAAGCTTTCTTT
CATKRKGDTEAFF
>-|TRBV7-9|-|14|TRBJ1-1
TGTGCCAGCAGCGCGGGGAAGTTGGGCACTGAAGCTTTCTTT
CASSAGKLGTEAFF
>TRBD1|TRBV5-1|-|14|TRBJ1-2
TGCGCCAGCAGCCGCGGACAGGGGAACTATGGCTACACCTTC
CASSRGQGNYGYTF
>-|TRBV7-9|once|16|TRBJ1-1
TGTGCCAGCAGCTTAGATGGAAGGGAGGGAGTACCTGAAGCTTTCTTT
CASSLDGREGVPEAFF
>-|TRBV7-2|-|16|TRBJ2-3
TGTGCCAGCAGCTTAATGCCAGGCCCACGCACAGATACGCAGTATTTT
CASSLMPGPRTDTQYF
>TRBD1|TRBV5-1|-|15|TRBJ1-3
TGCGCCAGCAGCGTACAGGGGCTTTCGGGAAACACCATATATTTT
CASSVQGLSGNTIYF
>-|TRBV5-1|-|14|TRBJ1-1
TGCGCCAGCAGCTTGACGTCAGGGAACACTGAAGCTTTCTTT
CASSLTSGNTEAFF
>TRBD1|TRBV27|once|16|TRBJ2-6
TGTGCCAGCACAGGGACAGACAGCTCTGGGGCCAACGTCCTGACTTTC
CASTGTDSSGANVLTF
>-|TRBV9|-|16|TRBJ1-1
TGTGCCAGCAGTGGTGGACCGACAGGCCGGGTCACTGAAGCTTTCTTT
CASSGGPTGRVTEAFF
>-|TRBV7-6|-|15|TRBJ1-1
TGTGCCAGCAGCACCAGGACAGACCTCAGGACTGAAGCTTTCTTT
CASSTRTDLRTEAFF
>TRBD1|TRBV19|-|14|TRBJ1-1
TGTGCCAGTAGTATTATACCAGGGGGCACTGAAGCTTTCTTT
CASSIIPGGTEAFF
>TRBD2|TRBV6-4|-|14|TRBJ2-1
TGTGCCAGCAGTGGGCTAGCGGGAAACAATGAGCAGTTCTTC
CASSGLAGNNEQFF
>TRBD1|TRBV24-1|-|15|TRBJ2-7
TGTGCCACCAGTGACGCCGGGACAGGGTTCTACGAGCAGTACTTC
CATSDAGTGFYEQYF
>-|TRBV29-1|-|13|TRBJ2-3
TGCAGCGTTGACAGCTGGGGCGGAGATACGCAGTATTTT
CSVDSWGGDTQYF
>-|TRBV6-1|-|14|TRBJ1-5
TGTGCCAGCAGTGAAACCGGGATCAATCAGCCCCAGCATTTT
CASSETGINQPQHF
>TRBD1|TRBV6-5|few|13|TRBJ1-4
TGTGCCAGCAGGGGGACAGTGAATGAAAAACTGTTTTTT
CASRGTVNEKLFF
>TRBD1|TRBV6-5|few|15|TRBJ2-3
TGTGCCAGCAGCCGGGGACAGGGGGCCTCAGATACGCAGTATTTT
CASSRGQGASDTQYF
>TRBD1|TRBV7-9|few|13|TRBJ1-1
TGTGCCAGCAGCTTGACAGGGGGCACTGAAGCTTTCTTT
CASSLTGGTEAFF
>TRBD1|TRBV6-2/TRBV6-3|many|15|TRBJ1-6
TGTGCCAGCAGTTACACCGGGACAGGAGCTTCACCCCTCCACTTT
CASSYTGTGASPLHF
>TRBD2|TRBV5-6|once|17|TRBJ2-5
TGTGCCAGCAGCACGGCAGGCCTAGCGGGGGGAAAAGAGACCCAGTACTTC
CASSTAGLAGGKETQYF
>TRBD1|TRBV23-1|-|13|TRBJ1-2
TGCGCCAGCAGACGGACAGGGGGCAATGGCTACACCTTC
CASRRTGGNGYTF
>TRBD2|TRBV6-2/TRBV6-3|-|15|TRBJ2-7
TGTGCCAGCAGCCGGGGACTAGCGGGGATCGGCGAGCAGTACTTC
CASSRGLAGIGEQYF
>-|TRBV3-1/TRBV3-2|once|17|TRBJ1-3
TGTGCCAGCAGCCAAGAGTGGACAGTAAACTCTGGAAACACCATATATTTT
CASSQEWTVNSGNTIYF
>-|TRBV2|-|14|TRBJ2-6
TGTGCCAGCAGTCAGGCCTCTGGGGCCAACGTCCTGACTTTC
CASSQASGANVLTF
>-|TRBV19|once|15|TRBJ1-2
TGTGCCAGTAGTATCCGAGGCCTCCTTAACTATGGCTACACCTTC
CASSIRGLLNYGYTF
>-|TRBV7-6|-|15|TRBJ2-7
TGTGCCACCCCGGGAGAGACAGCTTGGTCCTACGAGCAGTACTTC
CATPGETAWSYEQYF
>-|TRBV4-1|many|18|TRBJ1-6
TGCGCCAGCAGCCAGGCGGACATGGGGATGACTTTTAATTCACCCCTCCACTTT
CASSQADMGMTFNSPLHF
>-|TRBV29-1|few|14|TRBJ1-1
TGCAGCGTTCGAATCGGGGTTCAGAACACTGAAGCTTTCTTT
CSVRIGVQNTEAFF
>-|TRBV10-2|once|13|TRBJ1-5
TGCGCCAGCGTGGGGGCCAGGGGTCAGCCCCAGCATTTT
CASVGARGQPQHF
>-|TRBV28|once|14|TRBJ2-5
TGTGCCAGCAGTTTAGAGCAACCCCAAGAGACCCAGTACTTC
CASSLEQPQETQYF
>TRBD1|TRBV11-2|-|15|TRBJ2-1
TGTGCCAGCAGCTTGTCCGGGACAGGGGACAATGAGCAGTTCTTC
CASSLSGTGDNEQFF
>-|TRBV3-1/TRBV3-2|-|15|TRBJ1-2
TGTGCCAGCAGCCGACGGGACACCCCTAACTATGGCTACACCTTC
CASSRRDTPNYGYTF